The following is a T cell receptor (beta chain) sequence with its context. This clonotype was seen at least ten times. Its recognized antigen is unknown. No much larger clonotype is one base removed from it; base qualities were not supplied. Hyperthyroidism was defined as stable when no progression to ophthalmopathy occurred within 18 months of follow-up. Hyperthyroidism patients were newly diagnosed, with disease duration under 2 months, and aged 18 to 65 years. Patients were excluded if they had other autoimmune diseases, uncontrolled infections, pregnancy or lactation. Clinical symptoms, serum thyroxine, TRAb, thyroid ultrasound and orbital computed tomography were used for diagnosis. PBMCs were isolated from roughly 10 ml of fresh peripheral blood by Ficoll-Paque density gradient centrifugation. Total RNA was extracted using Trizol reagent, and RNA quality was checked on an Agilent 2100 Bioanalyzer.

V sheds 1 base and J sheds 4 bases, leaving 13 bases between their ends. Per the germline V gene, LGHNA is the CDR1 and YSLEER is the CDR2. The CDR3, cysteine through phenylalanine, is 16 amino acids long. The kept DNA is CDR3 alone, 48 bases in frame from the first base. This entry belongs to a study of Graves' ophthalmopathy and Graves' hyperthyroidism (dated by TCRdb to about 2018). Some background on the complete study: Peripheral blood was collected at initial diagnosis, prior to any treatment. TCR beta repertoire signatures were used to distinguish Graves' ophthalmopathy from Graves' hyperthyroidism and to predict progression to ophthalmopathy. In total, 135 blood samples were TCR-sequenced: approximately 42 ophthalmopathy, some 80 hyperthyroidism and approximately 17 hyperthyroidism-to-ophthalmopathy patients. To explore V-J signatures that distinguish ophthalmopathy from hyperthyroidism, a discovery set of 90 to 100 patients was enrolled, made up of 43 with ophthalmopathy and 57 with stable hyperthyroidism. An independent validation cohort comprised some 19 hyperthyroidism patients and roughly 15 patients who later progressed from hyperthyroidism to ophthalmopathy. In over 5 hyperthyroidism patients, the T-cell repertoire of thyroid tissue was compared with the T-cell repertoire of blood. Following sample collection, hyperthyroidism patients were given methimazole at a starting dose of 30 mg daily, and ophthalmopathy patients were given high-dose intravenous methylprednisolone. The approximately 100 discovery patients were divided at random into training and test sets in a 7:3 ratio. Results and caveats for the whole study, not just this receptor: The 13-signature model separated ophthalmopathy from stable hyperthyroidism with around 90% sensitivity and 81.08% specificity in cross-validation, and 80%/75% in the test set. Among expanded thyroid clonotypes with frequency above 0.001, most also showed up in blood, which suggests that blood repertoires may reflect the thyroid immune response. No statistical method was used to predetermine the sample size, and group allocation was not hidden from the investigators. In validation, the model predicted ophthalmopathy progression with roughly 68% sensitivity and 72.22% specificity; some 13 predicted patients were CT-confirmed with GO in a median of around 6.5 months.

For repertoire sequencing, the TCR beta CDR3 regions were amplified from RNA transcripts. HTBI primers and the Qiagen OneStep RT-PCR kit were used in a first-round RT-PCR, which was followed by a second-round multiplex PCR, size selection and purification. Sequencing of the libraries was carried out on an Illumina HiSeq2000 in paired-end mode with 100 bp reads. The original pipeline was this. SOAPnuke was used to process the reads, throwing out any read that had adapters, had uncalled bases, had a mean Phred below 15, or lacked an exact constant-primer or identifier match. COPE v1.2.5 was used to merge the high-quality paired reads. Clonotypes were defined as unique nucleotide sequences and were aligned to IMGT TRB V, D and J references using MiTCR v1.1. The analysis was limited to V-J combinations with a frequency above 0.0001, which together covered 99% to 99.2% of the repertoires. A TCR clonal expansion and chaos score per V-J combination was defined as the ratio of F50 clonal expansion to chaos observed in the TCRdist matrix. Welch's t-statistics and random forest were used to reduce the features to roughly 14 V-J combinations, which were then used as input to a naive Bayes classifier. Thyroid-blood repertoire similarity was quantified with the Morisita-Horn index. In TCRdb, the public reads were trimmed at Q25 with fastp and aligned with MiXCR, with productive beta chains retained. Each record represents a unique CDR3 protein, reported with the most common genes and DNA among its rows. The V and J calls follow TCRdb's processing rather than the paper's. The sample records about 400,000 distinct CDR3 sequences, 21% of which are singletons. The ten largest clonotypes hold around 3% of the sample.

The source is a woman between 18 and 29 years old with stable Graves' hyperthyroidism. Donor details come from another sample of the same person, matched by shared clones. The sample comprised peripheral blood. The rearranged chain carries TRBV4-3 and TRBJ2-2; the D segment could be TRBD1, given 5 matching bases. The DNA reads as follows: TGCGCCAGCAGCCAAGGTGGCAGGGTTACCACCGGGGAGCTGTTTTTT. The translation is CASSQGGRVTTGELFF.